Listed here is a single TCR beta chain. Per the original data handling: Estimation of nucleated cell counts was performed using reference gene primer amplification. The repertoire was sequenced with immunoSEQ multiplex PCR; TCRdb's copy has only in-frame clones and lacks some. The V and J calls and clone size were taken over from that table, and D and trimming were inferred from the DNA. The table shows over 130,000 clones, with roughly 80% occurring only once. This sample was taken from a study of blood T cell repertoires in COVID-19. In the study overall: COVID-19 samples from acute and convalescent phases originated in the United States, Italy and Spain.

Looked up from germline, CDR1 is MDHEN and CDR2 is SYDVKM. CDR3 size: 16 residues. V was pared by 3 bases and J by 5 bases, with 19 bases between. The specimen was peripheral blood. The chain carries TRBV28 and TRBJ1-1; tentative D call: TRBD1 (5 bases). The receptor was derived from a woman aged 55-70 years with acute or convalescent COVID-19. CDR3 DNA sequence: TGTGCCAGCAGTTTTGGGGTATTAAGACAGCTAACTGAAGCTTTCTTT. Its translation: CASSFGVLRQLTEAFF.